This T cell receptor (beta chain) came from a study of blood T cell repertoires in COVID-19. The method was immunoSEQ multiplex PCR; TCRdb's version includes in-frame clones alone and lacks a portion of them. The sample consists of around 320,000 clones, 87% of them appearing once. V dropped 0 bases and J dropped 3 bases, with 14 bases sitting between them. Germline CDR1 and CDR2: SGHDN and FVKESK. The CDR3 spans 16 residues. This clone has just a few counts. Sequencing used peripheral blood. The TCR sequence derives from a man aged 18 to 30 with active or convalescent COVID-19. The chain employs TRBV14 and TRBJ1-1; D is unresolved. The CDR3 reads CASSQDVGRAYTEAFF. The CDR3, as DNA: TGTGCCAGCAGCCAAGATGTAGGGAGAGCGTACACTGAAGCTTTCTTT.